Listed here are 23 T cell receptor beta chains from one sample, sequenced in a study of blood T cell repertoires in COVID-19. Sequencing was performed with immunoSEQ multiplex PCR; in TCRdb, only in-frame clones are kept and a portion is missing. Here the sample spans about 180,000 clones, around 90% being singletons. Sequenced sample: PBMCs or T cells enriched from blood (not recorded which). These receptors were obtained from a woman aged 18-29 years who had recovered from COVID-19.

For this clone: An end of the junction differs from the germline gene, which may be a read error. The chain recombines TRBV5-8 with TRBJ1-1; D possibly corresponds to TRBD1 (5 bases). Germline CDR1 is SGHTS and CDR2 is YDEGEE. CDR3 length: 13 residues. CDR3 loop: CASSNDRNTETFF. DNA for the CDR3: TGTGCCAGCAGCAACGACAGAAACACTGAAACTTTCTTT.

The gene calls are TRBV7-2 and TRBJ2-1, with D possibly matching TRBD2 (6 bases). Germline-derived CDR1 and CDR2 are SGHTA and FQGNSA. CDR3 length: 12 amino acids. Trimming shortened V by 4 bases and J by 10 bases, and 11 bases separated the two germline ends. This CDR3 is CASSSRLGEQFF. CDR3 coding DNA: TGTGCCAGCAGCTCCAGACTAGGCGAGCAGTTCTTC.

The chain carries TRBV28 and TRBJ1-2; no definite D call. V lost 4 bases and J lost 8, with 8 bases in between. Germline CDR1 MDHEN, CDR2 SYDVKM. The CDR3 covers 11 residues. CDR3 sequence (DNA): TGTGCCAGCAGTTCGGGGAAAGGCTACACCTTC. Amino acids: CASSSGKGYTF.

As DNA, the CDR3 is TGTGCCAGCAGTCCTGCCGGGGAGTACGAGCAGTACTTC. Encoded protein: CASSPAGEYEQYF. V usage is TRBV6-5 and J usage is TRBJ2-7; perhaps TRBD2 as D (5 bases). CDR1 is MNHEY and CDR2 is SVGAGI in the germline V gene. This CDR3 spans 13 amino acids. V was pared by 5 bases and J by 4 bases, with 12 bases between.

Here the CDR3 DNA reads TGCAGCGTTGGACAGGGAGATTTCTCCTACGAGCAGTACTTC. It encodes CSVGQGDFSYEQYF. V gene TRBV29-1 combines with J gene TRBJ2-7; 7 nucleotides match TRBD1. V was pared by 4 bases and J by 0 bases, with 6 bases of the junction left unmatched. Germline CDR1 and CDR2: SQVTM and ANQGSEA. The CDR3 length is 14 residues.

This clone appeared once. This chain uses TRBV14 with TRBJ2-7; the match to TRBD1 covers 9 bases. J gave up 7 bases and V 2 bases, and 12 bases lay outside the gene matches. The V gene's germline CDR1 is SGHDN and CDR2 FVKESK. CDR3 length: 16 amino acids. CDR3 protein: CASSQRPGTGYREQYF. The CDR3 nucleotides read TGTGCCAGCAGCCAACGACCCGGGACAGGGTACAGGGAGCAGTACTTC.

This clone was seen only once. The junction differs from germline at one of its ends, possibly a read error. The chain couples TRBV28 to TRBJ2-7, with 10 bases that match TRBD1. The CDR3 runs to 15 residues. Germline V gives CDR1 MDHEN, CDR2 SYDVKM. The CDR3: CATSRAGTGVYEQYF. For the CDR3, the DNA is TGTGCCACCAGTCGAGCCGGGACAGGGGTCTACGAGCAGTACTTC.

CDR3 in amino acids: CASSPLNSVSGANVLTF. The DNA for the CDR3 is TGTGCCAGCAGTCCCCTTAATAGCGTCTCTGGGGCCAACGTCCTGACTTTC. J is TRBJ2-6 and V is TRBV27, with D tentatively TRBD2 (5 bases). Germline lookup yields CDR1 MNHEY and CDR2 SMNVEV (reference sequence). The germline V and J ends were trimmed by 5 bases and 0 bases, with 14 bases remaining between them. The CDR3 sequence is 17 residues long.

The chain joins TRBV28 to TRBJ2-2; TRBD1 is a possible D gene (5 bases). The CDR3 is 14 amino acids. Germline CDR1 MDHEN, CDR2 SYDVKM. V lost 3 bases and J 4 bases, leaving 9 bases between the germline ends. The CDR3 here is CASSLQGITGELFF. The CDR3 DNA reads TGTGCCAGCAGTTTGCAGGGAATCACCGGGGAGCTGTTTTTT.

The rearrangement joins TRBV3-1 (or the pseudogene TRBV3-2) to TRBJ1-6; TRBD1 is a possible D gene (5 bases). Germline V CDR1 and CDR2: LGHDT, YNNKEL (reference sequence). V was clipped by 4 bases and J by 8 bases, with 12 bases between them. The CDR3 contains 14 residues. The CDR3 is CASSLQGLDSPLHF. The CDR3 coding sequence is TGTGCCAGCAGCCTGCAGGGCTTAGATTCACCCCTCCACTTT.

This rearrangement joins TRBV7-2 to TRBJ1-6, with 8 bases that match TRBD1. The length of the CDR3 is 16 residues. After removal of 5 bases from V and 6 bases from J, the junction contained 9 bases not matched to a gene. The V gene's germline CDR1 is SGHTA and CDR2 FQGNSA. CDR3 sequence: CASSPRQGWVNSPLHF. CDR3 DNA sequence: TGTGCCAGCAGCCCCCGACAGGGGTGGGTTAATTCACCCCTCCACTTT.

The chain uses TRBV2 and TRBJ1-6; D may be TRBD1 (6 bases). The CDR3 spans 16 residues. Between the trimmed V and J ends, which lost 8 bases and 7 bases, there was a span of 21 bases. Germline CDR1 SNHLY, CDR2 FYNNEI. CDR3 in amino acids: CASSRSREGVNSPLHF. CDR3 nucleotide sequence: TGTGCCAGCTCCCGCAGCAGGGAGGGGGTGAATTCACCCCTCCACTTT.

CDR3 protein: CASSLNTRTEQFF. The CDR3 nucleotides read TGTGCCAGCAGTTTAAACACTAGGACTGAGCAGTTCTTC. The chain employs TRBV27 and TRBJ2-1; TRBD2 might be the D (5 bases). The V end lost 2 bases, the J end lost 9 bases, and 11 bases lay between the germline ends. Germline CDR1 MNHEY, CDR2 SMNVEV (reference sequence). The CDR3 spans 13 residues.

The chain has TRBV10-3 and TRBJ1-6; TRBD1 matches 7 bases. CDR3 length: 14 residues. Trimming cost V 1 base and J 6 bases; bases outside gene matches: 0. CDR1 and CDR2 (germline): ENHRY, SYGVKD. CDR3 loop: CAISEWDSNSPLHF. The CDR3 DNA is TGTGCCATCAGTGAGTGGGACAGTAATTCACCCCTCCACTTT.

J is TRBJ1-2 and V is TRBV2; D unresolved. Germline CDR1 is SNHLY and CDR2 is FYNNEI. CDR3 size: 17 residues. Trimming removed 7 bases at V and 3 bases at J, with 24 bases between. The CDR3 DNA sequence: TGTGCCAGCACCAACCGAGAGGGCAGCTCGTCGTACTATGGCTACACCTTC. Translated: CASTNREGSSSYYGYTF.

The chain employs TRBV28 and TRBJ2-5; tentatively, D is TRBD2 (6 bases). The germline V gene encodes CDR1 MDHEN and CDR2 SYDVKM. Trimming removed 5 bases from V and 5 bases from J, with 18 bases in between. The CDR3 is 15 residues long. CDR3 protein: CASSRRPGSKETQYF. The CDR3 DNA reads TGTGCCAGCAGTCGCCGGCCCGGGAGTAAGGAGACCCAGTACTTC.

This sequence joins TRBV4-2 and TRBJ1-3, with TRBD1 matching 7 bases. Germline trimming cut 4 bases from V and 4 bases from J; bases unmatched to any gene: 7. This CDR3 comprises 15 residues. Germline V gene sequence: CDR1 LGHNA, CDR2 YNFKEQ. In DNA form, the CDR3 reads TGTGCCAGCAGCCCCCAACAGGGGTTCGGAAACACCATATATTTT. This sequence encodes CASSPQQGFGNTIYF.

This sequence joins TRBV5-1 and TRBJ1-1; 10 bases agree with TRBD1. Germline assignment: CDR1 SGHRS and CDR2 YFSETQ. This CDR3 region has 21 residues. Losses at the gene ends were 3 bases for V and 4 bases for J; bases not matched to a gene: 24. CDR3 protein: CASSSDRQGALYIAPGTEAFF. As DNA, the CDR3 is TGCGCCAGCAGCTCCGATCGACAGGGGGCGCTTTATATTGCCCCTGGCACTGAAGCTTTCTTT.

The chain carries TRBV10-1 and TRBJ2-1, with 10 bases aligning to TRBD2. J gave up 3 bases and V 8 bases, and 7 bases lay outside the gene matches. The V gene's germline CDR1 is WNHNN and CDR2 SYGVQD (reference sequence). The CDR3 is 15 amino acids. The CDR3 bases are TGCGCCAGCGGATCTTCTAGCGGGAGCTACAATGAGCAGTTCTTC. Protein sequence: CASGSSSGSYNEQFF.

This clone was observed once. This rearrangement joins TRBV29-1 to TRBJ1-2; 8 bases align to TRBD1. Losses at the gene ends were 4 bases for V and 3 bases for J; bases not matched to a gene: 7. This CDR3 region has 14 residues. Germline loops: CDR1 SQVTM, CDR2 ANQGSEA. For the CDR3, the DNA is TGCAGCGTTGTCCGGCAGGGGGCTTACTATGGCTACACCTTC. Its protein product is CSVVRQGAYYGYTF. The full variable domain, completed using reference TRBV29-1 and TRBJ1-2, is SAVISQKPSRDICQRGTSLTIQCQVDSQVTMMFWYRQQPGQSLTLIATANQGSEATYESGFVIDKFPISRPNLTFSTLTVSNMSPEDSSIYLCSVVRQGAYYGYTFGSGTRLTVV.

The chain uses TRBV5-1 and TRBJ2-2; D perhaps matches TRBD1 (5 bases). The CDR3 has 16 amino acids. CDR1 SGHRS and CDR2 YFSETQ come from the germline V gene. Trimming left V 1 base short and J 8 bases short, with 18 bases between. CDR3 sequence (DNA): TGCGCCAGCAGCTTGTCTCAGGGTTCCGCCACAGGGGAGCTGTTTTTT. Protein sequence: CASSLSQGSATGELFF.

As for this clone: A much larger clone differs by one base, so this may be a read error. The chain joins TRBV9 to TRBJ2-7, with D unclear. With 4 bases removed from V and 3 bases from J, the gap between germline ends came to 5 bases. Germline-derived CDR1 and CDR2 are SGDLS and YYNGEE. The CDR3 runs to 11 residues. CDR3 DNA sequence: TGTGCCAGCAGCCCCGGCTACGAGCAGTACTTC. Protein sequence: CASSPGYEQYF.

The chain has TRBV6-5 and TRBJ1-2; 7 bases match TRBD1. Germline V gene lookup returns CDR1 MNHEY and CDR2 SVGAGI. The CDR3 is made up of 15 amino acids. V lost 0 bases and J lost 1; bases outside the gene matches: 2. CDR3 protein: CASSYSGTVNYGYTF. CDR3 sequence (DNA): TGTGCCAGCAGTTACTCAGGGACAGTTAACTATGGCTACACCTTC.